The rows below give T cell receptor beta chains drawn from one sample of a study of T cells in localized non-small cell lung cancer. Assay used: immunoSEQ multiplex PCR; TCRdb lists only in-frame clones, some missing. The repertoire holds a few thousand clones, with around 22% as singletons. Sequencing used lung tumor tissue, obtained before any cancer treatment. The receptor set was obtained from a female donor older than 55 with stage I lung adenocarcinoma. The CDR3 runs from the conserved cysteine through the conserved F or W. The order of the fields is J gene, V gene, clone size, D gene, CDR3 DNA, CDR3 protein. A D gene is named only where the DNA matches it firmly. Not every row has a clone size; where given, it reads once, few, many or a size class.

>TRBJ2-3|TRBV28|few|TRBD2
TGTGCCAGCAGTCCACGAATCACTAGCGGGGGGCCCACAGATACGCAGTATTTT
CASSPRITSGGPTDTQYF
>TRBJ1-2|TRBV18|few|-
TGTGCCAGCTCAGTCGGCGGAACTAACTATGGCTACACCTTC
CASSVGGTNYGYTF
>TRBJ1-1|TRBV18|-|-
TGTGCCAGCTCACCACCGGGGAGGAACACTGAAGCTTTCTTT
CASSPPGRNTEAFF
>TRBJ2-2|TRBV30|-|-
TGTGCCTGGACGCTTGGGGGGCCCGGGGAGCTGTTTTTT
CAWTLGGPGELFF
>TRBJ1-5|TRBV9|few|-
TGTGCCAGCAGTGAAATGGAGGTATCTCAGCCCCAGCATTTT
CASSEMEVSQPQHF
>TRBJ2-7|TRBV11-3|few|-
TGTGCCAGCAGCTGGACGGGCCAGGACTACGAGCAGTACTTC
CASSWTGQDYEQYF
>TRBJ2-3|TRBV25-1|-|-
TGTGCCAGCAGCAGCCACACAGATACGCAGTATTTT
CASSSHTDTQYF
>TRBJ1-4|TRBV19|-|TRBD1
TGTGCCAGTAGAACAGGGGCGTCTAATGAAAAACTGTTTTTT
CASRTGASNEKLFF
>TRBJ1-1|TRBV7-2|-|TRBD1
TGTGCCAGCAGGCCCGGGACAGTGATTGAAGCTTTCTTT
CASRPGTVIEAFF
>TRBJ2-3|TRBV11-3|medium-sized|TRBD1
TGTGCCAGCAGCCCGAAAACAGGGGCAGATACGCAGTATTTT
CASSPKTGADTQYF
>TRBJ1-4|TRBV18|few|-
TGTGCCAGCTCACGAGGACAGTTAGATAATGAAAAACTGTTTTTT
CASSRGQLDNEKLFF
>TRBJ2-5|TRBV19|-|-
TGTGCCAGTAGTATGGGCTACCGGGACAACGTATACCAAGAGACCCAGTACTTC
CASSMGYRDNVYQETQYF
>TRBJ2-7|TRBV23-1|-|TRBD2
TGCGCCAGCAGCCAGGACATAGCGGGAGCGCGGGAGCAGTACTTC
CASSQDIAGAREQYF
>TRBJ2-7|TRBV11-3|large|-
TGTGCCAGCAGCCCCGGGGACAAGGGTTCCTACGAGCAGTACTTC
CASSPGDKGSYEQYF
>TRBJ2-5|TRBV6-8|-|TRBD1
TGTGCCAGCAGCCCATGGGGGGACAGGGGAGAGACCCAGTACTTC
CASSPWGDRGETQYF
>TRBJ2-7|TRBV12-5|-|TRBD2
TGTGCCAGCGGGGGGAGCTCCTACGAGCAGTACTTC
CASGGSSYEQYF
>TRBJ1-3|TRBV5-1|-|-
TGCGCCAGCAGCTTGGTTCACAGCTTAGACTCTGGAAACACCATATATTTT
CASSLVHSLDSGNTIYF
>TRBJ1-1|TRBV5-1|-|-
TGCGCCAGCAGCTTGGGAGGCGTTGGGGGGATTGAAGCTTTCTTT
CASSLGGVGGIEAFF
>TRBJ2-2|TRBV30|few|TRBD1
TGTGCCTGGCGTAACAGGGGGTTCGGGGAGCTGTTTTTT
CAWRNRGFGELFF
>TRBJ1-4|TRBV19|-|TRBD1
TGTGCCAGTAAAGGCGGACAGGATAATGAAAAACTGTTTTTT
CASKGGQDNEKLFF
>TRBJ2-2|TRBV11-3|medium-sized|-
TGTGCCAGCAGCCCTCTAGCGTCGGCCGGGGAGCTGTTTTTT
CASSPLASAGELFF
>TRBJ2-7|TRBV14|once|TRBD2
TGTGCCAGCAGCCGTGGGACTAGCGGGAGCTTATACGAGCAGTACTTC
CASSRGTSGSLYEQYF
>TRBJ2-1|TRBV11-3|-|-
TGTGCCAGCAGCTTAAGAGGAAACTATGAGAATGAGCAGTTCTTC
CASSLRGNYENEQFF
>TRBJ1-2|TRBV6-8|-|TRBD1
TGTGCCAGCAGAAGACAGGGTGGCTATGGCTACACCTTC
CASRRQGGYGYTF
>TRBJ1-1|TRBV19|few|TRBD1
TGTGCCAGTAGGACAGGGGGTTTAACTGAAGCTTTCTTT
CASRTGGLTEAFF
>TRBJ2-7|TRBV10-1|few|TRBD1
TGCGCCAGCAGTGGGGAGAAGGGACAGACCTACGAGCAGTACTTC
CASSGEKGQTYEQYF